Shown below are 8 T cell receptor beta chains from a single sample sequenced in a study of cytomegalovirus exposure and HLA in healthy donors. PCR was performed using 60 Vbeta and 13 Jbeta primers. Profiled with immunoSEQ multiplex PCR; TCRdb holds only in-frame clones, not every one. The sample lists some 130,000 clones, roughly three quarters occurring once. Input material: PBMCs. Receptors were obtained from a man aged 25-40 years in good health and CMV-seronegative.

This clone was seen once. CDR3 loop: CASRNGQGQPQHF. The CDR3 DNA sequence: TGTGCCAGCAGAAACGGACAGGGGCAGCCCCAGCATTTT. The chain couples TRBV6-1 to TRBJ1-5; 9 nucleotides agree with TRBD1. The CDR3 sequence is 13 residues long. From germline, CDR1 is MNHNS and CDR2 SASEGT. Trimming at V came to 6 bases and at J to 7 bases, leaving 4 bases not matched to a gene.

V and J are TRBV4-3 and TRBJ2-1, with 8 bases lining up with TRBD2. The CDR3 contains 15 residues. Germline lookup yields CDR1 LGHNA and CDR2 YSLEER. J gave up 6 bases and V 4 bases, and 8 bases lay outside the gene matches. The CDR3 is CASSLGLAIGNEQFF. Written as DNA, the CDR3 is TGCGCCAGCAGCCTCGGACTAGCCATCGGCAATGAGCAGTTCTTC.

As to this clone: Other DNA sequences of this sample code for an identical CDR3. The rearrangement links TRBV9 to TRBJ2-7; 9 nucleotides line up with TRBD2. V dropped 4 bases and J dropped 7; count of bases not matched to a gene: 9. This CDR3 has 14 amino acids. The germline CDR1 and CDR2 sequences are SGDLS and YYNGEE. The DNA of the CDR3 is TGTGCCAGCAGCCCCACACAAGCGGGAGGAGAGCAGTACTTC. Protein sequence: CASSPTQAGGEQYF.

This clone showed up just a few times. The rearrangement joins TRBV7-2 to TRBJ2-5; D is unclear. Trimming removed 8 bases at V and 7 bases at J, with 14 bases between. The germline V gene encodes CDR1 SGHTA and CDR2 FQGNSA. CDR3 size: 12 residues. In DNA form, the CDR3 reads TGTGCCAGCTCAACCGATTGGAGGACCCAGTACTTC. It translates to CASSTDWRTQYF.

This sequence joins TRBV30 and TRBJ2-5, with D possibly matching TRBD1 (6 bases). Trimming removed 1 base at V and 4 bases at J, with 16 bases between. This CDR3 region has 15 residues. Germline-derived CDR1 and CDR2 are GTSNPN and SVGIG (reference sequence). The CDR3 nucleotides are TGTGCCTGGAGTGACTGGGCATTCAGGGGAGAGACCCAGTACTTC. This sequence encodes CAWSDWAFRGETQYF.

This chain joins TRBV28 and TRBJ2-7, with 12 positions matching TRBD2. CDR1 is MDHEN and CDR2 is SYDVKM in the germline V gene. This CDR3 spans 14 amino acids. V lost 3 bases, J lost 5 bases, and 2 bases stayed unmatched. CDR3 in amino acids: CASSLTSGRHEQYF. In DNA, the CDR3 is TGTGCCAGCAGTTTGACTAGCGGGAGACACGAGCAGTACTTC.

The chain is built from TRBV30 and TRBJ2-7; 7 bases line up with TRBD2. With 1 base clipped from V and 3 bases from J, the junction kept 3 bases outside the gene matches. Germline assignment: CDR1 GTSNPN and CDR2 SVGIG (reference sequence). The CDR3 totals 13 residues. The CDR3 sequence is CAWSALAVYEQYF. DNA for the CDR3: TGTGCCTGGAGTGCTCTAGCGGTCTACGAGCAGTACTTC.

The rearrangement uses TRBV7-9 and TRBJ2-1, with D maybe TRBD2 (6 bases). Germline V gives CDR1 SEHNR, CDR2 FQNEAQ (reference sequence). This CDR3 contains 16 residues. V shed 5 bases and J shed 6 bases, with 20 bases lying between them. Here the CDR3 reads CASSPVGSGSGNEQFF. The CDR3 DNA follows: TGTGCCAGCAGCCCCGTGGGATCCGGGAGTGGCAATGAGCAGTTCTTC.